This TCR beta chain was observed in a study of control samples from healthy donors and cancer patients. Germline CDR1 is SGHAT and CDR2 is FQNNGV. CDR3 length equals 15 residues. V was clipped by 2 bases and J by 5 bases, with 16 bases between them. Profiled with immunoSEQ multiplex PCR; TCRdb holds only in-frame clones, not every one. The table lists tens of thousands of clones, roughly 90% of them singletons. The chain carries TRBV11-2 and TRBJ2-7, with D perhaps assigned TRBD1 or TRBD2 (5 bases each). The sample taken for sequencing was blood. The receptor comes from a woman aged 65 to 85 in good health. CDR3 in amino acids: CASSLRGATPHEQYF. The CDR3 DNA reads as TGTGCCAGCAGCTTAAGAGGGGCCACGCCCCACGAGCAGTACTTC.